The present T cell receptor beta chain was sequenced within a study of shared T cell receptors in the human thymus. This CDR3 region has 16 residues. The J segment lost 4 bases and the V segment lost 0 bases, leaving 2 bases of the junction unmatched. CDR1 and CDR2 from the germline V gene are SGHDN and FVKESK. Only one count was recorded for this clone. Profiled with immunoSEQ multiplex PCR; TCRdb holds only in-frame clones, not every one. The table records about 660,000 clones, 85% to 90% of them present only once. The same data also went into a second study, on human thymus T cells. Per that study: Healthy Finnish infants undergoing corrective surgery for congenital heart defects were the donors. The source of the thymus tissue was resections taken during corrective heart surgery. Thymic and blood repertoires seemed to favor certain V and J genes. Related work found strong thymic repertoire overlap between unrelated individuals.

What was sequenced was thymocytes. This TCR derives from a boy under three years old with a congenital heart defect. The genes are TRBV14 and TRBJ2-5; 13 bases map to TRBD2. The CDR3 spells CASSQDWTSGGETQYF. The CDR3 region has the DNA TGTGCCAGCAGCCAAGATTGGACTAGCGGGGGAGAGACCCAGTACTTC.